This TCR beta chain comes out of a study of blood T cells in healthy people across ages. A sample-barcoded 5' primer and a J-beta primer mix were used in a second PCR of roughly 7 to 11 cycles. The template-switch adaptor, which had 12 random nucleotides, put a tag on each cDNA molecule. TCRdb redid the calling of the 5' RACE reads with MiXCR, one entry per CDR3 protein. The sample yields about 1.5 million distinct CDR3 sequences, roughly 45% seen once. The CDR3 has 15 amino acids. CDR1 is ENHRY, CDR2 SYGVKD, per germline. V was pared by 2 bases and J by 2 bases, with 11 bases between. Every donor contributed ten milliliters of peripheral blood by blood draw.

This receptor was obtained from a young woman in good health. Sequencing was performed on blood. The chain recombines TRBV10-3 with TRBJ2-3, with a possible D match to TRBD2 (6 bases). In DNA form, the CDR3 reads TGTGCCATCAGTGAGCGGGACTTTAACACAGATACGCAGTATTTT. This encodes CAISERDFNTDTQYF.